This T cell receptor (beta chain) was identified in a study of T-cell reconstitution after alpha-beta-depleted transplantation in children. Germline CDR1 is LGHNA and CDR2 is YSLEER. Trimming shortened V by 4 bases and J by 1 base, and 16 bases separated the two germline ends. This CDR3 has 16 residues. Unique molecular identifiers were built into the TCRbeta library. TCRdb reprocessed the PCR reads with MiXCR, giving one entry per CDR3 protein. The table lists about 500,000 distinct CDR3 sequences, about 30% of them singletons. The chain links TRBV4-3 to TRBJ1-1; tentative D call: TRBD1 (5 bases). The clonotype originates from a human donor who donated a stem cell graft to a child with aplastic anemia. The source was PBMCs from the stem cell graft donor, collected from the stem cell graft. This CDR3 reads CASSPGGGRANTEAFF. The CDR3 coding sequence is TGCGCCAGCAGCCCCGGAGGAGGCAGGGCGAACACTGAAGCTTTCTTT.